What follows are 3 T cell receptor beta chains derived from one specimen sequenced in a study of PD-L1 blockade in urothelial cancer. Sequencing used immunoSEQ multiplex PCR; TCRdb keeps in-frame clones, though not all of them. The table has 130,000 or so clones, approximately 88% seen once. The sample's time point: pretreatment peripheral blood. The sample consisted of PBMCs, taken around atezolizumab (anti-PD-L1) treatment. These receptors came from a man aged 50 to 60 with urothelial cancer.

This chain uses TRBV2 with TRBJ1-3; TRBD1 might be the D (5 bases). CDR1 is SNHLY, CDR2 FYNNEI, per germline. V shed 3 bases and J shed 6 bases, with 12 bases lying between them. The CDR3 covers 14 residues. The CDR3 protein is CASSDPRGENTIYF. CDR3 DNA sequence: TGTGCCAGCAGTGATCCAAGGGGTGAAAACACCATATATTTT.

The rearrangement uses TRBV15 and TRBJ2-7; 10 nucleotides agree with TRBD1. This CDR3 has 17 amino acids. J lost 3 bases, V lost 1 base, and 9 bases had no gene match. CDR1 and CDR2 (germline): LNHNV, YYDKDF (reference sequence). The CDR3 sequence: CATSRVYSGQGNYEQYF. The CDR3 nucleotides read TGTGCCACCAGCAGAGTTTACTCGGGACAGGGGAACTACGAGCAGTACTTC. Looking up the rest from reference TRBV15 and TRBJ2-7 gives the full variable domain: DAMVIQNPRYQVTQFGKPVTLSCSQTLNHNVMYWYQQKSSQAPKLLFHYYDKDFNNEADTPDNFQSRRPNTSFCFLDIRSPGLGDTAMYLCATSRVYSGQGNYEQYFGPGTRLTVT.

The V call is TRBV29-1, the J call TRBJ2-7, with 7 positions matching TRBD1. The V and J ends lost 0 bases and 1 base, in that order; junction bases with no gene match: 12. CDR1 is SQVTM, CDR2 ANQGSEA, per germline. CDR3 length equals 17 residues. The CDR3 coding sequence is TGCAGCGTTGAAGAGGCCTCGGGACAGAGCCTTTCCTACGAGCAGTACTTC. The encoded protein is CSVEEASGQSLSYEQYF.